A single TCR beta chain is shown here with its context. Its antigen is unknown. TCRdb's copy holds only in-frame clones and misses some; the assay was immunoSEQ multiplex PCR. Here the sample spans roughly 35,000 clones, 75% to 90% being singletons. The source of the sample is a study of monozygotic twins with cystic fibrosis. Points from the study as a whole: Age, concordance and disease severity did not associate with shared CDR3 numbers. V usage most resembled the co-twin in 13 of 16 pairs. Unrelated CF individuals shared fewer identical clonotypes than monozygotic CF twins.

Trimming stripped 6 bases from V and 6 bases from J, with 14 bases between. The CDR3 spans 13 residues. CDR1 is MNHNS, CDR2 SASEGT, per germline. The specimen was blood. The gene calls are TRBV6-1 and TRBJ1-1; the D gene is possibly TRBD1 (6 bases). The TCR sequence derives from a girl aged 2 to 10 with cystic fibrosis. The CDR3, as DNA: TGTGCCAGCAGCGTGACAGGAGACGCTGAAGCTTTCTTT. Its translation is CASSVTGDAEAFF.